The 4 T cell receptor beta chains listed next were all sequenced from one sample in a study of T cells in Graves' hyperthyroidism and ophthalmopathy. Amplified TCR beta CDR3 regions came from RNA transcripts. Using the HTBI primer set, a first-round RT-PCR was run on the TCR CDR3. TCRdb re-derived calls from the multiplex PCR reads in MiXCR, one entry per CDR3 protein. The table includes 350,000 to 450,000 distinct CDR3 sequences, roughly an eighth detected once. Sequencing input: blood. The source is a man aged 45-65 years with Graves' ophthalmopathy.

This clonotype was observed a handful of times. J is TRBJ2-1 and V is TRBV5-4, with 11 bases identical to TRBD1. V lost 1 base and J lost 2; bases outside the gene matches: 2. CDR3 size: 16 residues. Germline CDR1 reads SGHNT; CDR2 reads YYREEE (reference sequence). The CDR3 protein is CASSLRDRGTYNEQFF. In DNA, the CDR3 is TGTGCCAGCAGCTTGCGGGACAGGGGGACCTACAATGAGCAGTTCTTC.

This clonotype was counted many times. The genes are TRBV27 and TRBJ1-5; D is undetermined. V lost 6 bases and J lost 2, with 5 bases in between. The CDR3 runs 12 residues. Per the germline V gene, CDR1 is MNHEY and CDR2 is SMNVEV (reference sequence). This chain's CDR3 is CASRAGNQPQHF. CDR3 nucleotide sequence: TGTGCCAGCAGGGCCGGCAATCAGCCCCAGCATTTT.

The chain carries TRBV19 and TRBJ2-1; the D gene is possibly TRBD2 (6 bases). V lost 3 bases to trimming and J lost 8 bases, with 11 bases between them. This CDR3 comprises 13 residues. Looked up from germline, CDR1 is LNHDA and CDR2 is SQIVND (reference sequence). The CDR3 DNA reads as TGTGCCAGTAGTATTGGGGGAGGAGATGAGCAGTTCTTC. Its translation: CASSIGGGDEQFF.

This rearrangement joins TRBV6-2 or TRBV6-3 to TRBJ1-1; 7 bases are shared with TRBD1. The CDR3 sequence is 11 residues long. Germline CDR1 and CDR2: MNHEY and SVGEGT. V gave up 8 bases and J gave up 5 bases; unmatched junction bases: 2. The CDR3 bases are TGTGCCAGCGCGACAGGGACTGAAGCTTTCTTT. As protein: CASATGTEAFF.